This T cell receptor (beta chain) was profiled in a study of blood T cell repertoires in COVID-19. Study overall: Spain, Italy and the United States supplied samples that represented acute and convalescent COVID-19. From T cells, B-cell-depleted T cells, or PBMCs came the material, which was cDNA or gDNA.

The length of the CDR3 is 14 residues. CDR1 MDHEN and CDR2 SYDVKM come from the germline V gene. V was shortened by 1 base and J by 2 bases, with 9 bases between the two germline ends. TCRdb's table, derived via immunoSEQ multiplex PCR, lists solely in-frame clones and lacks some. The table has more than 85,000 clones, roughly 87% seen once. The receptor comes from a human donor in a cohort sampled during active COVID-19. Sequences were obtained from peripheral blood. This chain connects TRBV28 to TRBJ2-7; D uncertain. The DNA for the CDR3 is TGTGCCAGCAGTTTATCACCGCGAGCCTACGAGCAGTACTTC. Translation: CASSLSPRAYEQYF.